Each of the 15 T cell receptor beta chains below was sequenced from the same sample in a study of response to subunit inactivated influenza vaccine. TCRdb re-called the RT-PCR reads through MiXCR, storing one row per CDR3 protein. The repertoire holds about 800,000 distinct CDR3 sequences, with 21% as singletons. The material sequenced was PBMCs from blood, taken 4 to 6 days after vaccination. The source of these receptors is a man aged 45 to 65 who received an inactivated influenza vaccine.

The chain has TRBV5-4 and TRBJ2-2; 7 bases fit TRBD2. J was trimmed by 7 bases and V by 4 bases; bases with no gene match: 16. Per germline, CDR1 SGHNT and CDR2 YYREEE (reference sequence). The CDR3 length is 17 residues. CDR3 sequence (DNA): TGTGCCAGCAGCGACGGGGGGTTCCGACGTGCGGGCGGGGAGCTGTTTTTT. This codes for CASSDGGFRRAGGELFF.

The chain recombines TRBV29-1 with TRBJ2-1; D perhaps matches TRBD2 (5 bases). Germline CDR1 SQVTM, CDR2 ANQGSEA. The CDR3 runs 13 residues. With 4 bases removed from V and 7 bases from J, the gap between germline ends came to 14 bases. The CDR3, as DNA: TGCAGCGTTGGAGGGATTTCCAGAAATGAGCAGTTCTTC. This sequence encodes CSVGGISRNEQFF.

This clonotype occurred many times. The V and J genes are TRBV24-1 and TRBJ2-3, with D perhaps assigned TRBD1 or TRBD2 (5 bases each). Germline V gives CDR1 KGHDR, CDR2 SFDVKD. This CDR3 is built from 14 residues. Trimming cost V 4 bases and J 2 bases, with 9 bases left between them. CDR3 nucleotides: TGTGCCACCAGTGACCGGGGACCCACAGATACGCAGTATTTT. Encoded protein: CATSDRGPTDTQYF.

This clonotype was found a few times. J is TRBJ1-3 and V is TRBV7-2; D might be TRBD1 (5 bases). Germline V lookup: CDR1 SGHTA, CDR2 FQGNSA. The V end was cut by 1 base, the J end by 4 bases, with 11 bases between. The CDR3 runs 15 residues. The CDR3 protein is CASSLGGHPGNTIYF. The CDR3 DNA follows: TGTGCCAGCAGCTTAGGTGGACACCCGGGAAACACCATATATTTT.

The gene calls are TRBV29-1 and TRBJ2-3; 12 bases fit TRBD2. With V trimmed by 6 bases and J by 3 bases, 28 bases remained unmatched. The CDR3 is 22 residues long. Germline CDR1 reads SQVTM; CDR2 reads ANQGSEA. This chain's CDR3 is CSVPPGLAGMIAGGSPTDTQYF. CDR3 in DNA: TGCAGCGTCCCGCCCGGACTAGCGGGAATGATAGCAGGGGGGAGCCCTACAGATACGCAGTATTTT.

This clonotype was counted a few times. The chain has TRBV6-5 and TRBJ2-7; D call uncertain. This CDR3 has 13 residues. Germline lookup yields CDR1 MNHEY and CDR2 SVGAGI. Between the trimmed V and J ends, which lost 6 bases and 7 bases, there was a span of 16 bases. The CDR3 region is CASSYALALEQYF. Here the CDR3 DNA reads TGTGCCAGCAGCTACGCCCTGGCTCTTGAGCAGTACTTC.

The chain uses TRBV5-1 and TRBJ2-7; TRBD1 matches at 10 bases. J gave up 1 base and V 3 bases, and 7 bases lay outside the gene matches. Germline V gene lookup returns CDR1 SGHRS and CDR2 YFSETQ. This CDR3 region has 16 residues. This chain's CDR3 is CASSSYPGQGSYEQYF. The CDR3 DNA is TGCGCCAGCAGCTCTTATCCGGGACAGGGGTCCTACGAGCAGTACTTC.

This clonotype was detected only a few times. The CDR3 DNA follows: TGTGCCATCAGGGACAGGAGCCCCTACGAGCAGTACTTC. It is translated as CAIRDRSPYEQYF. The chain recombines TRBV10-3 with TRBJ2-7; 7 nucleotides line up with TRBD1. Germline values: CDR1 ENHRY, CDR2 SYGVKD. This CDR3 is 13 amino acids long. V gave up 6 bases and J gave up 2 bases; unmatched junction bases: 4.

V usage is TRBV7-8 and J usage is TRBJ1-2; no firm D call. The CDR3 sequence is 13 residues long. Per the germline V gene, CDR1 is SGHVS and CDR2 is FQNEAQ. Trimming removed 1 base at V and 8 bases at J, with 11 bases between. CDR3: CASSLGQQIGYTF. The CDR3 DNA reads as TGTGCCAGCAGCTTAGGTCAACAAATAGGCTACACCTTC.

The rearrangement uses TRBV7-2 and TRBJ2-3, with 10 bases lining up with TRBD2. The CDR3 is 16 amino acids. The germline CDR1 and CDR2 sequences are SGHTA and FQGNSA. Trimming at V came to 5 bases and at J to 0 bases, leaving 5 bases not matched to a gene. This CDR3 reads CASSLTSGISTDTQYF. The CDR3 nucleotides read TGTGCCAGCAGCCTAACTAGCGGGATTAGCACAGATACGCAGTATTTT.

This clonotype came up a few times. The V and J genes are TRBV7-6 and TRBJ2-1; the match to TRBD2 covers 8 bases. CDR1 and CDR2 (germline): SGHVS, FNYEAQ. The CDR3 length is 17 residues. Trimming took 0 bases from V and 2 from J; bases not matched to a gene: 6. The chain's CDR3 is CASSLATSGGAYNEQFF. The CDR3 region has the DNA TGTGCCAGCAGCTTAGCGACGTCGGGGGGGGCCTACAATGAGCAGTTCTTC. Based on the CDR3 plus reference TRBV7-6 and TRBJ2-1, the full variable domain is GAGVSQSPRYKVTKRGQDVALRCDPISGHVSLYWYRQALGQGPEFLTYFNYEAQQDKSGLPNDRFSAERPEGSISTLTIQRTEQRDSAMYRCASSLATSGGAYNEQFFGPGTRLTVL.

There are a few counts of this clonotype. This chain uses TRBV20-1 with TRBJ2-5, with 12 bases that match TRBD1. Germline V gene sequence: CDR1 DFQATT, CDR2 SNEGSKA (reference sequence). The length of the CDR3 is 16 residues. Losses at the gene ends were 1 base for V and 5 bases for J; bases not matched to a gene: 8. CDR3 DNA: TGCAGTGCTAGAGGGGACAGGGGGCTACTTACGGAGACCCAGTACTTC. As protein: CSARGDRGLLTETQYF.

This clonotype was seen only a few times. The chain uses TRBV5-1 and TRBJ2-7; D possibly corresponds to TRBD2 (5 bases). The V gene lost 5 bases and the J gene lost 3 bases, with 12 bases spanning the gap. The CDR3 runs to 13 residues. In germline, CDR1 is SGHRS, CDR2 YFSETQ. This chain's CDR3 is CASSEGPRYEQYF. The CDR3 DNA sequence: TGCGCCAGCAGTGAGGGTCCTCGCTACGAGCAGTACTTC.

This clonotype was observed a few times. The CDR3 region is CASSQSPGGNYGYTF. DNA for the CDR3: TGCGCCAGCAGTCAATCACCGGGAGGGAACTATGGCTACACCTTC. This chain uses TRBV23-1 with TRBJ1-2, with D unclear. TRBV23-1 is sorted into the ORF group, with uncertain function. V was clipped by 0 bases and J by 2 bases, with 10 bases between them. The CDR3 loop spans 15 amino acids.

This clonotype was counted between two and nine times. This chain uses TRBV25-1 with TRBJ2-7; D is ambiguous. V shed 6 bases and J shed 3 bases, with 12 bases lying between them. There are 13 residues in the CDR3. The germline V gene has CDR1 MGHDK and CDR2 SYGVNS. Here the CDR3 reads CASSDLTGYEQYF. The DNA for the CDR3 is TGTGCCAGCAGCGATCTCACGGGCTACGAGCAGTACTTC.